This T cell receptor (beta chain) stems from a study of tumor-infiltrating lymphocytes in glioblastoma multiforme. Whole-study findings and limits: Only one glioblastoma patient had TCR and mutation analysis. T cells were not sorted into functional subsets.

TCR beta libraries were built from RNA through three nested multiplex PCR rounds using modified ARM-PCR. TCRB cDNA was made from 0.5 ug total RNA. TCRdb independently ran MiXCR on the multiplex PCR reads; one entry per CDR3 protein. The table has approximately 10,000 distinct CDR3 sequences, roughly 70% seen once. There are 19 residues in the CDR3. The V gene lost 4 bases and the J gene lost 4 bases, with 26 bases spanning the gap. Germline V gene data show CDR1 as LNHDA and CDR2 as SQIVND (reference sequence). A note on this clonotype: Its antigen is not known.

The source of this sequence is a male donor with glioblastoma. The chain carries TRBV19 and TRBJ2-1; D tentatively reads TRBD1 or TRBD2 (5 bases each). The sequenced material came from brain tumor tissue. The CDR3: CASSSPSGEHTGRYNEQFF. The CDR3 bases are TGTGCCAGTAGTAGTCCGAGCGGAGAACATACAGGAAGGTACAATGAGCAGTTCTTC. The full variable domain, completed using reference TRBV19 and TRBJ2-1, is DGGITQSPKYLFRKEGQNVTLSCEQNLNHDAMYWYRQDPGQGLRLIYYSQIVNDFQKGDIAEGYSVSREKKESFPLTVTSAQKNPTAFYLCASSSPSGEHTGRYNEQFFGPGTRLTVL.